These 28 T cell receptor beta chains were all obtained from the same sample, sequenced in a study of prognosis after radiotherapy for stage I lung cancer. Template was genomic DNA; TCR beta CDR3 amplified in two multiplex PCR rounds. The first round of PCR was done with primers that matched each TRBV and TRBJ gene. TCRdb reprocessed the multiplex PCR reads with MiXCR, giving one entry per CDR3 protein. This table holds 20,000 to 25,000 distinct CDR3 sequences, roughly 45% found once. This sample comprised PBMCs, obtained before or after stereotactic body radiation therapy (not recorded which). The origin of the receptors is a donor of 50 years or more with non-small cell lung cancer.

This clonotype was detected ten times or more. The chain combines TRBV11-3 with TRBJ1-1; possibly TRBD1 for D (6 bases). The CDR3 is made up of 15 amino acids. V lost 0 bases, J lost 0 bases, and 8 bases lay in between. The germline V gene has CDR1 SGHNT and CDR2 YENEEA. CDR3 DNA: TGTGCCAGCAGCTTAGACGGACAGTTGAACACTGAAGCTTTCTTT. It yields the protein CASSLDGQLNTEAFF.

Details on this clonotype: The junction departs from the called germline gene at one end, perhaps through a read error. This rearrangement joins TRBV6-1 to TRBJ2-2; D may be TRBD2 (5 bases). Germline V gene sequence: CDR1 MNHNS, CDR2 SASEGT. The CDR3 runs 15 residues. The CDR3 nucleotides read TGTGCCAGCAGGCGCCAGTGGTTCAACACCGGGGAGCTTTTTTTT. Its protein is CASRRQWFNTGELFF.

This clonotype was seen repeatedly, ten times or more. CDR3: CASSEGGEGYEQYF. In DNA, the CDR3 is TGTGCCAGCAGCGAGGGGGGGGAGGGCTACGAGCAGTACTTC. The chain uses TRBV9 and TRBJ2-7; perhaps TRBD2 as D (7 bases). There are 14 residues in the CDR3. With 3 bases removed from V and 3 bases from J, the gap between germline ends came to 13 bases. The germline gives CDR1 SGDLS, CDR2 YYNGEE.

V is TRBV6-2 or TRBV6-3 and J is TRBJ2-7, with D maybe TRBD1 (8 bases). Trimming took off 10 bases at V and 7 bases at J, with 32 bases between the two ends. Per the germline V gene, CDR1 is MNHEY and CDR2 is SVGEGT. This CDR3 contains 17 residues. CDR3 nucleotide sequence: TGTGCCACCAAGAGACAGGGGACTATCGGGATTCTTTGGGAGCAGTACTTC. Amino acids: CATKRQGTIGILWEQYF.

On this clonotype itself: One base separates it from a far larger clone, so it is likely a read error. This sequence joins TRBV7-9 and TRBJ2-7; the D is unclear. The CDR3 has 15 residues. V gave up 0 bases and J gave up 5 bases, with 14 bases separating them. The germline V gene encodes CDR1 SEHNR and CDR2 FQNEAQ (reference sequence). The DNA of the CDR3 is TGTGCCAGCAGCTTAGCGGGGAAAGGGATCCACGAGCAGTACTTC. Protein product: CASSLAGKGIHEQYF.

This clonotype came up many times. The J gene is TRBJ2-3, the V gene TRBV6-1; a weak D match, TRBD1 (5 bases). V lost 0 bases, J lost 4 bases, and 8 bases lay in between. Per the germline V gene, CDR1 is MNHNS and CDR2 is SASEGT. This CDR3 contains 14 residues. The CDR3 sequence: CASSEAAGPDTQYF. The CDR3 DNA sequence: TGTGCCAGCAGTGAAGCTGCAGGGCCAGATACGCAGTATTTT.

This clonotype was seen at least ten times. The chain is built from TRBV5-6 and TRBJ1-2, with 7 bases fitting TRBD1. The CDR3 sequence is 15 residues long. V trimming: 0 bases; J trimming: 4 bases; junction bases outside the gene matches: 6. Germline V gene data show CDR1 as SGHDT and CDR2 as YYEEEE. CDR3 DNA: TGTGCCAGCAGCTTGGCGGGCAGGGGGACCTATGGCTACACCTTC. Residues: CASSLAGRGTYGYTF.

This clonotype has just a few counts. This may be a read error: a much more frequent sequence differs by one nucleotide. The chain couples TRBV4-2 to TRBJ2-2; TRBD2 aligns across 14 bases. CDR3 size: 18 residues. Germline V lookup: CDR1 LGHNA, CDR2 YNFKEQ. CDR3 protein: CASSQDTTSGRGTGGLFF. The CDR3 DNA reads TGTGCCAGCAGCCAAGATACGACTAGCGGGAGGGGGACCGGGGGGCTGTTTTTT.

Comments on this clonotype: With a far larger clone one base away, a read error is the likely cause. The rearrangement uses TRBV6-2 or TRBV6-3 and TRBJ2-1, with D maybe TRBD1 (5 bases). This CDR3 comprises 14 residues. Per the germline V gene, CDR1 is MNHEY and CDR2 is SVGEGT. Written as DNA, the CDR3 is TGTGCCAGCAGTGACGACAGCTCCTGCAATGAGCAGTTCTTC. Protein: CASSDDSSCNEQFF.

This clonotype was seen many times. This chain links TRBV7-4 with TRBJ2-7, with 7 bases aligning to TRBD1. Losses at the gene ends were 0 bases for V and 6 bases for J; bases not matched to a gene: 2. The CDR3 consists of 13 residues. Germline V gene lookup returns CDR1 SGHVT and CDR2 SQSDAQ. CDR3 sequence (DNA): TGTGCCAGCAGCTTAGCAGGGGGCCTCGAGCAGTACTTC. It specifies CASSLAGGLEQYF.

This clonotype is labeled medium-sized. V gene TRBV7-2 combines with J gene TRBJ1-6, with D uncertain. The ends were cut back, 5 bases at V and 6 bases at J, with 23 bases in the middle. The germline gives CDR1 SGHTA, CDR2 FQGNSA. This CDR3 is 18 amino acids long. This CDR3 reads CASSLGEATPTSNSPLHF. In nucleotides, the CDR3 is TGTGCCAGCAGCCTCGGCGAGGCGACCCCCACCAGTAATTCACCCCTCCACTTT. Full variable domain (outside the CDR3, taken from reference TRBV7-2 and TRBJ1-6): GAGVSQSPSNKVTEKGKDVELRCDPISGHTALYWYRQSLGQGLEFLIYFQGNSAPDKSGLPSDRFSAERTGGSVSTLTIQRTQQEDSAVYLCASSLGEATPTSNSPLHFGNGTRLTVT.

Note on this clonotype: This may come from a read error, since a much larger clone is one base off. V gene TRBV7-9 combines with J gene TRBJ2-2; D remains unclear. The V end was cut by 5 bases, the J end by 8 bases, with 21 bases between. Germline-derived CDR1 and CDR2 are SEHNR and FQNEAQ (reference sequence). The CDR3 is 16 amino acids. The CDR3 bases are TGTGCCAGCAGCACACCCAAGTACCCACCGGCTGGGGAGCTGTTTTTT. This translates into CASSTPKYPPAGELFF.

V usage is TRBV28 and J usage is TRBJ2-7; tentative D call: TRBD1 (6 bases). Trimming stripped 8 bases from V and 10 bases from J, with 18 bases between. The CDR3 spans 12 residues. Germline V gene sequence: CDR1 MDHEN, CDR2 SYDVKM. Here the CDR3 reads CASGPTGTCQYF. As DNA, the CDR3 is TGTGCCAGCGGCCCCACAGGGACCTGTCAGTACTTC.

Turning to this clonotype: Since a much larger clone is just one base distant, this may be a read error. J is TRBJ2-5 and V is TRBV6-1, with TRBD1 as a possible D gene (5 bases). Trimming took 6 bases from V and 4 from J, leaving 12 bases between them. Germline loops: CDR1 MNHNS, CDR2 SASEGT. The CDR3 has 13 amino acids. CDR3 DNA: TGTGCCAGCAGCTACAGGTGGCCAGAGACCCAGTACTTC. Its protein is CASSYRWPETQYF.

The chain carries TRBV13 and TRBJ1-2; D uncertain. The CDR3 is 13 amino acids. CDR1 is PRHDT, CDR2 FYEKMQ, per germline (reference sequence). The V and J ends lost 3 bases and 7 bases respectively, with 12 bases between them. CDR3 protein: CASSFSGTAGYTF. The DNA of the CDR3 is TGTGCCAGCAGCTTCAGTGGCACGGCTGGCTACACCTTC.

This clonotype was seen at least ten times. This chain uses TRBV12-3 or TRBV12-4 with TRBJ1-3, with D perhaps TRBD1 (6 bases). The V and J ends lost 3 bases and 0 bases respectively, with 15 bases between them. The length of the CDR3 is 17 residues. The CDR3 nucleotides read TGTGCCAGCAGTTTCCGGAGACAGGTCTCCTCTGGAAACACCATATATTTT. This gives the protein CASSFRRQVSSGNTIYF.

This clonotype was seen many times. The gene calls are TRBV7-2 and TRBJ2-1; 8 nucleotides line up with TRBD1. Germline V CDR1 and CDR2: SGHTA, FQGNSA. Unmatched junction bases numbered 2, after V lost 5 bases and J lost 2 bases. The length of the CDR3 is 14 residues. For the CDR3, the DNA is TGTGCCAGCAGCCCGGACAGGGCCTACAATGAGCAGTTCTTC. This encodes CASSPDRAYNEQFF.

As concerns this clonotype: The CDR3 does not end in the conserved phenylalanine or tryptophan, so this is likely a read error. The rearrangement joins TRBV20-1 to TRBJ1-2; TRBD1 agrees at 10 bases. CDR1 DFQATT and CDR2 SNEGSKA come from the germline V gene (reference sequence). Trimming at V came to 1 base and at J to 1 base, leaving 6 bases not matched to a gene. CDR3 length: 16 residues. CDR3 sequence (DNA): TGCAGTGCTAGAGCGGGACAGGGGTGTTTTAACTATGGCTACACCCTC. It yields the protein CSARAGQGCFNYGYTL.

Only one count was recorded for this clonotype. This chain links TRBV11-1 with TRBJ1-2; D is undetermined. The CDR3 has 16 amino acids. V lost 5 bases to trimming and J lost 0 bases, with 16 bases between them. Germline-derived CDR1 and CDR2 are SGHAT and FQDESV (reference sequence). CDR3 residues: CASSRHRPGPNYGYTF. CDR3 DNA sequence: TGTGCCAGCAGCAGACACCGACCGGGCCCTAACTATGGCTACACCTTC.

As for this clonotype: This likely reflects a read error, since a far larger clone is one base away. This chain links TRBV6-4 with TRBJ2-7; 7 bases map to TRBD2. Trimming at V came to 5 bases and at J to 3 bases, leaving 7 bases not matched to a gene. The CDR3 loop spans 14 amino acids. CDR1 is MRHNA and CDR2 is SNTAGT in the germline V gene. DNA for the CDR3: TGTGCCAGCAGTTCAGCGGGATTGCGCTACGAGCAGTACTTC. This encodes CASSSAGLRYEQYF.

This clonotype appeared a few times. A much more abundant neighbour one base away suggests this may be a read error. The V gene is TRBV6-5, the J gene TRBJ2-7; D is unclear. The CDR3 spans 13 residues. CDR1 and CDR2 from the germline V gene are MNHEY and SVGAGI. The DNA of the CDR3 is TGTGCCAGCAGTTACACCATATCCTACGAGCATTACTTC. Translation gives CASSYTISYEHYF.

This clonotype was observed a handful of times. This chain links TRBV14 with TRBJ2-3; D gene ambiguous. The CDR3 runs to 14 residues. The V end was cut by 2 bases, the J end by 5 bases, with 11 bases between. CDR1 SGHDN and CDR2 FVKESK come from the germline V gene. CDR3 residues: CASSQPPTGDTQYF. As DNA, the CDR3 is TGTGCCAGCAGCCAACCCCCGACCGGAGATACGCAGTATTTT. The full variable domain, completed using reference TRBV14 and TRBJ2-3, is EAGVTQFPSHSVIEKGQTVTLRCDPISGHDNLYWYRRVMGKEIKFLLHFVKESKQDESGMPNNRFLAERTGGTYSTLKVQPAELEDSGVYFCASSQPPTGDTQYFGPGTRLTVL.

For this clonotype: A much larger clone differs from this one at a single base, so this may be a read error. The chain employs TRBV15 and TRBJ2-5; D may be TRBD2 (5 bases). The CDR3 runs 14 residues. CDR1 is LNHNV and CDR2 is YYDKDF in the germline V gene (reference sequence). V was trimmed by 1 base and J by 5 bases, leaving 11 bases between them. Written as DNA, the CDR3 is TGTGCCACCAGCAGAGTGGTCGGGGTTGAGACCCAGTACTTC. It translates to CATSRVVGVETQYF.

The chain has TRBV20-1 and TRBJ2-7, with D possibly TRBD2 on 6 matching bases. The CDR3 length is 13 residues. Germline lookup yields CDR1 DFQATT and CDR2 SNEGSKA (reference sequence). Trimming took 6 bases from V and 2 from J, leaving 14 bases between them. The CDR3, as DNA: TGCAGTGCCCAGTTGGAGGGGACCTACGAGCAGTACTTC. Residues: CSAQLEGTYEQYF.

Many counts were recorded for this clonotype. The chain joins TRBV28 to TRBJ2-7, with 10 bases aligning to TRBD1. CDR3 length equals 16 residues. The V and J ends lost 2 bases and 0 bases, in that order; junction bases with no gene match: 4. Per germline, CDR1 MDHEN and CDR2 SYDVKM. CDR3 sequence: CASSLTGTGVSYEQYF. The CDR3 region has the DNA TGTGCCAGCAGTTTAACCGGGACAGGGGTCTCCTACGAGCAGTACTTC.

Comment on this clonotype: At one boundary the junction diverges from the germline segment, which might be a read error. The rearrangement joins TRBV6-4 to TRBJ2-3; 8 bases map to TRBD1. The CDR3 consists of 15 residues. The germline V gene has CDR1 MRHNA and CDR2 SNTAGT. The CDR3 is CASSVRQGAGDTQYF. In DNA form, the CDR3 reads TGTGCTAGCAGTGTAAGGCAGGGGGCCGGAGATACGCAGTATTTT.

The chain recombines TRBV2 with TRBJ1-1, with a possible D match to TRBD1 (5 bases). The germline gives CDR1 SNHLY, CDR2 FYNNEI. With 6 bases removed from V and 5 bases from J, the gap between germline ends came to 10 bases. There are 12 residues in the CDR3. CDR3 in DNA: TGTGCCAGCAGGGGCACAGGAACTGAAGCTTTCTTT. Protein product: CASRGTGTEAFF.

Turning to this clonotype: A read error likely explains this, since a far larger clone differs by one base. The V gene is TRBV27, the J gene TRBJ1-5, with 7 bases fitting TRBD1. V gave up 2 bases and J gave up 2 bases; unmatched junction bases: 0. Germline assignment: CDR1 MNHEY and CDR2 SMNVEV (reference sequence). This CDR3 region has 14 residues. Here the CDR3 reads CASSLGQGNQPQHF. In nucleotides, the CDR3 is TGTGCCAGCAGTTTAGGACAGGGCAATCAGCCCCAGCATTTT.